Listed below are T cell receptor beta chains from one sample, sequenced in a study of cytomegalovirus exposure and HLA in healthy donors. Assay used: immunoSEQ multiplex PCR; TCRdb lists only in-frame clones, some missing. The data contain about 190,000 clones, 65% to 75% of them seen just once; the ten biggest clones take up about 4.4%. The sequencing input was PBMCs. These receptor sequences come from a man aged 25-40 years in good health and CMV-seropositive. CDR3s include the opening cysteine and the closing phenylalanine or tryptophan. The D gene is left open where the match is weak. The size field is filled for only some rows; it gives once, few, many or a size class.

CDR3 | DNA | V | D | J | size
CASSYGTGLRETQYF | TGTGCCAGCAGTTACGGAACAGGATTACGGGAGACCCAGTACTTC | TRBV6-6 | . | TRBJ2-5 | .
CASSQGDRVSYEQYF | TGCGCCAGCAGCCAAGGGGACAGGGTCTCCTACGAGCAGTACTTC | TRBV4-3 | TRBD1 | TRBJ2-7 | .
CSSSLADRRGTGELFF | TGTTCCAGCAGCTTAGCCGACCGTCGGGGAACCGGGGAGCTGTTTTTT | TRBV7-9 | . | TRBJ2-2 | .
CASSRTPGLDRPYEQYF | TGCGCCAGCAGCCGCACTCCGGGACTGGACAGGCCCTACGAGCAGTACTTC | TRBV5-1 | . | TRBJ2-7 | .
CASSIRGFGVQPQHF | TGTGCCAGTAGTATCAGAGGCTTCGGGGTTCAGCCCCAGCATTTT | TRBV19 | . | TRBJ1-5 | .
CASSIGQGFDGYTF | TGTGCCAGTAGTATAGGACAGGGGTTCGATGGCTACACCTTC | TRBV19 | TRBD1 | TRBJ1-2 | .
CASSSPGLAGDKDTGELFF | TGTGCCAGCAGTTCCCCGGGACTAGCGGGTGATAAAGACACCGGGGAGCTGTTTTTT | TRBV28 | TRBD2 | TRBJ2-2 | .
CATSRTGTGNYGYTF | TGTGCCACCAGCAGGACCGGGACAGGGAACTATGGCTACACCTTC | TRBV15 | TRBD1 | TRBJ1-2 | few
CASSQGLHLPRSYEQYF | TGCGCCAGCAGCCAAGGACTTCACCTTCCTCGATCCTACGAGCAGTACTTC | TRBV4-3 | . | TRBJ2-7 | .
CASSLLHLSNQPQHF | TGTGCCAGCAGCTTGTTACACCTTAGCAATCAGCCCCAGCATTTT | TRBV5-6 | . | TRBJ1-5 | few
CASSFLAGVTGELFF | TGTGCCAGCAGTTTCCTAGCGGGAGTCACGGGGGAGCTGTTTTTT | TRBV27 | TRBD2 | TRBJ2-2 | .
CASSLLAQTYEQYF | TGTGCCAGCAGCTTACTAGCTCAAACCTACGAGCAGTACTTC | TRBV5-4 | . | TRBJ2-7 | .
CASSWWGGAYNEQFF | TGTGCCAGCAGCTGGTGGGGAGGGGCTTACAATGAGCAGTTCTTC | TRBV5-8 | TRBD2 | TRBJ2-1 | .
CASSQVTGRMEAFF | TGCGCCAGCAGCCAAGTTACAGGAAGGATGGAGGCTTTCTTT | TRBV4-3 | . | TRBJ1-1 | .
CATSGSGGISTDTQYF | TGTGCCACCTCGGGTAGCGGGGGGATTAGCACAGATACGCAGTATTTT | TRBV5-4 | TRBD2 | TRBJ2-3 | .
CASSQGGLAGVSSTDTQYF | TGTGCCAGCAGCCAAGGGGGACTAGCGGGAGTATCATCGACAGATACGCAGTATTTT | TRBV4-2 | TRBD2 | TRBJ2-3 | .
CASSLAGYYNSPLHF | TGTGCCAGCAGCTTGGCAGGTTACTATAATTCACCCCTCCACTTT | TRBV5-4 | . | TRBJ1-6 | few
CASSLVAGGYTDTQYF | TGTGCCAGCAGCTTAGTGGCGGGGGGCTACACAGATACGCAGTATTTT | TRBV11-2 | TRBD2 | TRBJ2-3 | .
CASSPRASSGGPTCYNEQFF | TGTGCCAGCAGCCCCCGTGCCTCTAGCGGGGGGCCCACATGTTACAATGAGCAGTTCTTC | TRBV21-1 | . | TRBJ2-1 | .
CASSLRATGGLRTEAFF | TGCGCCAGCAGCTTGCGGGCGACAGGGGGCCTAAGGACTGAAGCTTTCTTT | TRBV5-1 | TRBD1 | TRBJ1-1 | .
CASKPTDRSYSNQPQHF | TGTGCCAGTAAACCGACGGACAGGTCGTATAGCAATCAGCCCCAGCATTTT | TRBV19 | TRBD1 | TRBJ1-5 | .
CASGGGPGETQYF | TGTGCCAGTGGTGGGGGCCCGGGAGAGACCCAGTACTTC | TRBV7-9 | . | TRBJ2-5 | .
CATSRDRPGTEKQYF | TGTGCCACCAGCAGAGATCGGCCCGGGACAGAAAAGCAGTACTTC | TRBV15 | TRBD1 | TRBJ2-7 | .
CASSPDRGQVGETQYF | TGTGCTAGCAGCCCAGACAGGGGGCAGGTCGGGGAGACCCAGTACTTC | TRBV7-7 | TRBD1 | TRBJ2-5 | .
CASRQGTDTQYF | TGTGCCAGCAGACAGGGCACAGATACGCAGTATTTT | TRBV19 | . | TRBJ2-3 | .
CASSTLDSRGSSGANVLTF | TGTGCCAGCAGCACCCTGGACAGCCGAGGGTCCTCTGGGGCCAACGTCCTGACTTTC | TRBV5-6 | . | TRBJ2-6 | .
CASSPRLAGDPEQYF | TGTGCCAGCAGCCCCAGACTAGCGGGAGATCCCGAGCAGTACTTC | TRBV7-2 | TRBD2 | TRBJ2-7 | few
CASSGRSHQGETQYF | TGTGCCAGCAGCGGGCGGTCACACCAGGGGGAGACCCAGTACTTC | TRBV7-6 | . | TRBJ2-5 | .
CASSYQLAGVRSEQYF | TGTGCCAGCAGCTACCAGCTAGCGGGAGTGAGGTCCGAGCAGTACTTC | TRBV9 | TRBD2 | TRBJ2-7 | .
CASSEQVNSNQPQHF | TGTGCCAGCAGTGAACAGGTTAATAGCAATCAGCCCCAGCATTTT | TRBV2 | . | TRBJ1-5 | .
CASSLGSTSGGTDTQYF | TGTGCCAGCAGCTTAGGCTCTACTAGCGGGGGCACAGATACGCAGTATTTT | TRBV7-9 | TRBD2 | TRBJ2-3 | .
CASLSPLGQGDETQYF | TGTGCCAGCCTCTCCCCCCTCGGACAGGGGGATGAGACCCAGTACTTC | TRBV5-6 | TRBD1 | TRBJ2-5 | .
CATSRWGGGTGDPYEQYF | TGTGCCACCAGCAGATGGGGTGGGGGCACAGGGGACCCCTACGAGCAGTACTTC | TRBV15 | TRBD1 | TRBJ2-7 | .
CASSLGYVSGNTIYF | TGTGCCAGCAGCTTGGGCTATGTCTCTGGAAACACCATATATTTT | TRBV5-8 | . | TRBJ1-3 | .
CASSRTLAADTQYF | TGCGCCAGCAGCCGGACTCTAGCGGCAGATACGCAGTATTTT | TRBV4-3 | TRBD2 | TRBJ2-3 | .
CASSSLTDTQYF | TGTGCCAGCAGCTCCCTCACAGATACGCAGTATTTT | TRBV9 | . | TRBJ2-3 | .